The TCR beta chain under discussion was sequenced for a study of T cell responses to AZD1222 COVID-19 vaccine (TCRdb year 2021). Regarding the study in general: A total of under 250 trial participants underwent TCR sequencing, of whom about 200 had received two doses of AZD1222 and approximately 25 had received two doses of the MenACWY control vaccine. Enrollment into the trials was organized by age into subgroups of 18-55, 56-69 and 70-plus years, and those subgroups contained approximately 160, 26 and 62 TCR-sequenced participants, respectively.

With respect to this clone: No cognate antigen has been identified for it. Base-call qualities are not available, and no considerably larger clone is one nucleotide away.

The sample's time point, from its label and the paper: about 28 days (+/-7) after the second vaccine dose. AZD1222 recipients whose second dose came at about 4 weeks and those whose second dose came at about 12 weeks were combined into one group, since spike-specific TCR depth and breadth did not differ between the two schedules. Vaccinee samples were obtained from the UK trials COV001 and COV002, which included a single-blind randomized controlled phase 2/3 trial of AZD1222 (ChAdOx1 nCoV-19) in healthy adults. Trial participant PBMC samples were collected at day 0 and day 28 after the second dose for TCRbeta chain sequencing. The germline V gene supplies CDR1 SNHLY and CDR2 FYNNEI. Germline trimming amounts to 5 bases on V and 3 bases on J, with 6 as the count of junction bases outside the gene matches. The CDR3 covers 14 residues, taking in both the cysteine and the phenylalanine. Just CDR3 DNA is preserved here, 42 bases in frame from base 1.

The CDR3 regions of human TCRbeta chains were analyzed by immunosequencing. As for how the authors treated the data: Repertoire TCRs were matched against a reference library of SARS-CoV-2-specific TCRs generated with the MIRA antigen-specificity platform. Breadth meant the fraction of unique TCRs that were SARS-CoV-2-associated, whereas depth meant the fraction of total T cells that were SARS-CoV-2-associated. Each spike-specific TCR was assigned to its reactive spike region and to a CD4 or CD8 class using the MIRA data. Log10-transformed breadth and depth values were compared by one-way ANOVA with Sidak's multiple comparisons tests. The table comes from immuneACCESS by way of TCRdb, which keeps in-frame sequences with V and J called. Part of the clones is missing from these tables; in studies checked, under half for an unresolved V gene and the rest for unknown reasons. V and J calls and clone size come straight from that table; D and trimming were deduced from the DNA. This sample comprises tens of thousands of clones, roughly 87% of them detected only once. The ten largest clonotypes hold roughly 28% of the sample.

Beyond this particular receptor, the publication reports: Participants were mostly white British, with more females than males. The authors suggested clonal diversity may have been underestimated. Reportedly, close to half of the unique spike-specific TCRs recognized epitopes lying outside the regions that are mutated in the B.1.351 and B.1.1.7 variants. In the small 56-69-year group, the increase in depth fell short of significance, most likely because of low power. Because no day 14 peak-response samples were available, the repertoires could be characterized only after the peak T cell response. A significant rise in spike-specific TCR breadth and depth was observed after two AZD1222 doses relative to day 0 and relative to MenACWY recipients. Conclusions about previously exposed vaccinees were limited because only 5 or 6 AZD1222 recipients were SARS-CoV-2 seropositive at baseline. CD4 TCRs associated with the vaccine covered the entire spike protein, and the dominant responses were in regions 160-218 and 743-854.

The specimen comprised peripheral blood, sampled 28 days after the second AZD1222 dose. The sequence came from an adult who received the AZD1222 COVID-19 vaccine. The chain employs TRBV2 and TRBJ2-7; 8 bases in the junction line up with TRBD2. The DNA reads TGTGCCAGCAGTCCAAGCCGGGGGGGCTACGAGCAGTACTTC. Translated, it gives CASSPSRGGYEQYF. The variable domain in full, with residues beyond the CDR3 obtained from the reference TRBV2 and TRBJ2-7 genes, is EPEVTQTPSHQVTQMGQEVILRCVPISNHLYFYWYRQILGQKVEFLVSFYNNEISEKSEIFDDQFSVERPDGSNFTLKIRSTKLEDSAMYFCASSPSRGGYEQYFGPGTRLTVT.